This T cell receptor (beta chain) stems from a study of blood T cell repertoires in COVID-19. Per germline, CDR1 KGHSH and CDR2 LQKENI. This CDR3 has 18 residues. V lost 3 bases and J lost 6; bases outside the gene matches: 16. The table came from immunoSEQ multiplex PCR; TCRdb's copy has only in-frame clones and leaves some out. In the table there are around 280,000 clones, nearly 90% of which are singletons. The genes are TRBV18 and TRBJ2-2; TRBD2 agrees at 7 bases. This receptor was identified in a woman aged 18-29 years with acute COVID-19. The sequencing input was PBMCs or T cells enriched from blood (not recorded which). DNA for the CDR3: TGTGCCAGCTCACCCTTACGACTAGGCGGGAGTTTATCCGGGGAGCTGTTTTTT. Protein: CASSPLRLGGSLSGELFF.